Listed here are 24 T cell receptor beta chains from one sample, sequenced in a study of T cells in tumors after PD-1 blockade. Repertoires were generated with immunoSEQ multiplex PCR, while TCRdb's copy carries only in-frame clones and drops some. The sample lists 9,000 to 15,000 clones; over 55% were seen once. The specimen comprised tumor tissue, sampled before anti-PD-1 treatment. These receptors came from a human donor with basal cell carcinoma.

This clone was seen more than once but under ten times. The rearrangement uses TRBV7-9 and TRBJ2-7; 10 bases agree with TRBD1. Germline V lookup: CDR1 SEHNR, CDR2 FQNEAQ (reference sequence). The J segment lost 2 bases and the V segment lost 4 bases, leaving 5 bases of the junction unmatched. The CDR3 totals 15 residues. CDR3 in DNA: TGTGCCAGCAGCTCATTCGACAGGGGGCCCTACGAGCAGTACTTC. Translated: CASSSFDRGPYEQYF.

The chain recombines TRBV5-4 with TRBJ2-7, with 8 bases aligning to TRBD2. From germline, CDR1 is SGHNT and CDR2 YYREEE (reference sequence). CDR3 length: 14 amino acids. V shed 1 base and J 2 bases; nucleotides not matched to a gene: 2. The CDR3 protein is CASSLSSGAYEQYF. The DNA of the CDR3 is TGTGCCAGCAGCTTGAGTAGCGGGGCCTACGAGCAGTACTTC.

This clone was detected only a few times. V is TRBV7-9 and J is TRBJ2-1; TRBD1 agrees at 8 bases. This CDR3 region has 14 residues. CDR1 SEHNR and CDR2 FQNEAQ come from the germline V gene (reference sequence). J was trimmed by 7 bases and V by 5 bases; bases with no gene match: 7. DNA of the CDR3: TGTGCCAGCAGCCCCCGGGACAGGAAGAATGAGCAGTTCTTC. Protein sequence: CASSPRDRKNEQFF.

There are a few counts of this clone. V usage is TRBV7-9 and J usage is TRBJ2-7, with no clear D. CDR1 and CDR2 (germline): SEHNR, FQNEAQ (reference sequence). The V and J ends lost 1 base and 6 bases respectively, with 10 bases between them. The length of the CDR3 is 13 residues. The CDR3 loop reads CASSLGLPPEQYF. The CDR3, as DNA: TGTGCCAGCAGCTTAGGGTTACCGCCCGAGCAGTACTTC. Drawing the rest from reference TRBV7-9 and TRBJ2-7, the complete variable domain is DTGVSQNPRHKITKRGQNVTFRCDPISEHNRLYWYRQTLGQGPEFLTYFQNEAQLEKSRLLSDRFSAERPKGSFSTLEIQRTEQGDSAMYLCASSLGLPPEQYFGPGTRLTVT.

This clone has just a few counts. V usage is TRBV6-2 or TRBV6-3 and J usage is TRBJ1-5, with D uncertain. This CDR3 has 15 amino acids. V was cut by 2 bases and J by 0 bases, with 8 bases left in between. The germline V gene encodes CDR1 MNHEY and CDR2 SVGEGT. CDR3 region: CASSYGVYSNQPQHF. The CDR3 region has the DNA TGTGCCAGCAGTTACGGGGTTTATAGCAATCAGCCCCAGCATTTT.

The CDR3 nucleotides are TGTGCCGCCCAGACCGGGACAGAAACCTACGAGCAGTACTTC. Protein product: CAAQTGTETYEQYF. The rearrangement uses TRBV30 and TRBJ2-7, with 7 bases that match TRBD1. Germline-derived CDR1 and CDR2 are GTSNPN and SVGIG (reference sequence). The CDR3 has 14 residues. V lost 8 bases, J lost 2 bases, and 12 bases stayed unmatched.

The chain has TRBV6-2 or TRBV6-3 and TRBJ2-2, with D maybe TRBD1 (6 bases). The CDR3 loop spans 17 amino acids. V shed 4 bases and J shed 2 bases, with 17 bases lying between them. The V gene's germline CDR1 is MNHEY and CDR2 SVGEGT. The CDR3 nucleotides are TGTGCCAGCAGTTGGCGCCAAAGGACAGAAAACACCGGGGAGCTGTTTTTT. Its protein product is CASSWRQRTENTGELFF.

This clone is a singleton in its sample. The rearrangement joins TRBV2 to TRBJ1-3; D perhaps matches TRBD1 (5 bases). Germline CDR1 and CDR2: SNHLY and FYNNEI. The CDR3 extends over 13 amino acids. Trimming took off 6 bases at V and 0 bases at J, with 6 bases between the two ends. This chain's CDR3 is CASRRGSGNTIYF. CDR3 in DNA: TGTGCCAGCAGGAGGGGCTCTGGAAACACCATATATTTT.

The V and J genes are TRBV29-1 and TRBJ2-3; TRBD2 is a possible D gene (5 bases). Looked up from germline, CDR1 is SQVTM and CDR2 is ANQGSEA. The CDR3 totals 10 residues. Trimming left V 8 bases short and J 8 bases short, with 11 bases between. CDR3 region: CSLHRGTQYF. CDR3 nucleotide sequence: TGCAGCCTCCACCGGGGTACGCAGTATTTT.

This clone was observed a single time. This sequence joins TRBV28 and TRBJ1-1; 7 nucleotides agree with TRBD1. V lost 8 bases and J lost 7; bases outside the gene matches: 10. This CDR3 contains 13 residues. Germline CDR1 MDHEN, CDR2 SYDVKM. The CDR3 sequence is CASRRGRGLEAFF. The CDR3 DNA reads TGTGCCAGCCGCAGGGGAAGGGGGCTTGAAGCTTTCTTT.

The chain has TRBV30 and TRBJ1-5, with a tentative D call TRBD1 (5 bases). Germline CDR1 reads GTSNPN; CDR2 reads SVGIG (reference sequence). V was clipped by 3 bases and J by 5 bases, with 11 bases between them. The CDR3 is 13 residues long. CDR3 protein: CAWSPRGDQPQHF. The CDR3 region has the DNA TGTGCCTGGAGCCCCCGGGGGGATCAGCCCCAGCATTTT.

The chain combines TRBV7-9 with TRBJ2-1, with TRBD1 matching 7 bases. The CDR3 loop spans 16 amino acids. Germline loops: CDR1 SEHNR, CDR2 FQNEAQ (reference sequence). V gave up 5 bases and J gave up 3 bases; unmatched junction bases: 10. The CDR3 sequence: CASSTTGALNYNEQFF. The DNA of the CDR3 is TGTGCCAGCAGCACAACAGGGGCGCTAAACTACAATGAGCAGTTCTTC.

This clone was found a few times. The genes are TRBV2 and TRBJ1-5; D unresolved. Trimming removed 8 bases at V and 4 bases at J, with 15 bases between. CDR1 SNHLY and CDR2 FYNNEI come from the germline V gene. This CDR3 spans 14 amino acids. The DNA for the CDR3 is TGTGCCAGCGGAGCCCGAGGTGGTAATCAGCCCCAGCATTTT. Its translation: CASGARGGNQPQHF.

The gene calls are TRBV11-3 and TRBJ1-1; D is uncertain. From germline, CDR1 is SGHNT and CDR2 YENEEA. The CDR3 spans 15 residues. Trimming shortened V by 0 bases and J by 1 base, and 9 bases separated the two germline ends. CDR3 protein: CASSLDPAPNTEAFF. The CDR3 nucleotides read TGTGCCAGCAGCTTAGATCCTGCCCCGAACACTGAAGCTTTCTTT.

CDR3 residues: CAISERQGSNEQFF. The CDR3 coding sequence is TGTGCCATCAGTGAACGGCAGGGAAGCAATGAGCAGTTCTTC. The V and J genes are TRBV10-3 and TRBJ2-1, with D perhaps matching TRBD1 (5 bases). Trimming removed 3 bases from V and 6 bases from J, with 12 bases in between. Germline V gene lookup returns CDR1 ENHRY and CDR2 SYGVKD. The CDR3 is made up of 14 amino acids.

The rearrangement joins TRBV20-1 to TRBJ2-7; tentatively, D is TRBD2 (5 bases). This CDR3 is 13 amino acids long. V was trimmed by 3 bases and J by 0 bases, leaving 9 bases between them. CDR1 and CDR2 (germline): DFQATT, SNEGSKA (reference sequence). The CDR3 region has the DNA TGCAGTGCTAGTCCGGGGAGCTCCTACGAGCAGTACTTC. Amino acids: CSASPGSSYEQYF.

The rearrangement joins TRBV7-2 to TRBJ2-3, with 12 bases fitting TRBD2. The CDR3 has 16 amino acids. The V gene's germline CDR1 is SGHTA and CDR2 FQGNSA. The ends lost 5 bases at V and 5 bases at J; junction bases unmatched: 8. The CDR3 bases are TGTGCCAGCAGCCCGACACTAGCGGGGGGAAGAGATACGCAGTATTTT. Protein product: CASSPTLAGGRDTQYF.

The V and J genes are TRBV2 and TRBJ2-7, with 8 bases fitting TRBD2. Germline lookup yields CDR1 SNHLY and CDR2 FYNNEI. V shed 7 bases, J shed 0 bases, and the junction held 5 bases outside the gene matches. The CDR3 length is 14 residues. The CDR3 DNA follows: TGTGCCAGCACAGGGCGGGAGGCCTCCTACGAGCAGTACTTC. Its translation is CASTGREASYEQYF.

The chain carries TRBV28 and TRBJ2-7, with 12 positions matching TRBD2. V gave up 10 bases and J gave up 2 bases; unmatched junction bases: 9. The CDR3 length is 15 residues. Looked up from germline, CDR1 is MDHEN and CDR2 is SYDVKM. The CDR3 region is CATRLAGVLTYEQYF. The CDR3 nucleotides read TGTGCCACCCGACTAGCGGGAGTCCTTACCTACGAGCAGTACTTC. Full variable domain (remainder filled in from reference TRBV28 and TRBJ2-7): DVKVTQSSRYLVKRTGEKVFLECVQDMDHENMFWYRQDPGLGLRLIYFSYDVKMKEKGDIPEGYSVSREKKERFSLILESASTNQTSMYLCATRLAGVLTYEQYFGPGTRLTVT.

V and J are TRBV11-3 and TRBJ2-1; 10 bases match TRBD2. The CDR3 is made up of 17 amino acids. V trimming: 3 bases; J trimming: 0 bases; junction bases outside the gene matches: 5. Germline assignment: CDR1 SGHNT and CDR2 YENEEA. The CDR3 sequence is CASSFNSGRSSYNEQFF. The CDR3 DNA follows: TGTGCCAGCAGCTTTAATAGCGGGAGGAGCTCCTACAATGAGCAGTTCTTC.

This chain connects TRBV6-2 or TRBV6-3 to TRBJ2-5, with D possibly matching TRBD2 (6 bases). There are 15 residues in the CDR3. V dropped 2 bases and J dropped 5 bases, with 15 bases sitting between them. Germline CDR1 and CDR2: MNHEY and SVGEGT. This CDR3 reads CASSYLFDGGETQYF. The DNA of the CDR3 is TGTGCCAGCAGTTACCTTTTTGACGGAGGGGAGACCCAGTACTTC.

The table lists this clone with a count of one. The chain has TRBV11-3 and TRBJ2-7, with D perhaps matching TRBD2 (6 bases). There are 14 residues in the CDR3. Germline CDR1 and CDR2: SGHNT and YENEEA. Trimming left V 8 bases short and J 2 bases short, with 16 bases between. CDR3: CASEYGGAPYEQYF. CDR3 DNA sequence: TGTGCCAGCGAGTATGGCGGGGCACCCTACGAGCAGTACTTC.

The V and J genes are TRBV4-2 and TRBJ1-5; TRBD1 matches 12 bases. The germline V gene has CDR1 LGHNA and CDR2 YNFKEQ. The CDR3 covers 18 residues. V shed 4 bases, J shed 0 bases, and the junction held 7 bases outside the gene matches. CDR3 loop: CASSRRDRGLGSNQPQHF. CDR3 bases: TGTGCCAGCAGCCGCAGGGACAGGGGGCTCGGTAGCAATCAGCCCCAGCATTTT.

This chain connects TRBV5-4 to TRBJ1-2; 7 nucleotides agree with TRBD1. The J segment lost 4 bases and the V segment lost 4 bases, leaving 7 bases of the junction unmatched. Looked up from germline, CDR1 is SGHNT and CDR2 is YYREEE (reference sequence). There are 14 residues in the CDR3. CDR3 in amino acids: CASSQGGSVYGYTF. The CDR3 nucleotides read TGTGCCAGCAGCCAAGGGGGCTCAGTCTATGGCTACACCTTC.